This TCR beta chain was observed in a study of blood T cell repertoires in COVID-19. As for the study in general: Nucleic acid was either cDNA or gDNA, and it came from T cells, B-cell-depleted T cells, or PBMCs.

Here immunoSEQ multiplex PCR was the method, and the copy in TCRdb shows in-frame clones only, minus some. The sample lists 200,000 to 300,000 clones; under 90% were seen once. The CDR3 has 14 amino acids. Looked up from germline, CDR1 is LNHDA and CDR2 is SQIVND (reference sequence). V was clipped by 7 bases and J by 2 bases, with 12 bases between them. V is TRBV19 and J is TRBJ1-3; D remains unclear. Sequences were obtained from peripheral blood. This clonotype was obtained from a man in his sixties with acute or convalescent COVID-19. The CDR3 region has the DNA TGTGCCAGTAAAACTCTAATTACTGGAAACACCATATATTTT. Residues: CASKTLITGNTIYF.